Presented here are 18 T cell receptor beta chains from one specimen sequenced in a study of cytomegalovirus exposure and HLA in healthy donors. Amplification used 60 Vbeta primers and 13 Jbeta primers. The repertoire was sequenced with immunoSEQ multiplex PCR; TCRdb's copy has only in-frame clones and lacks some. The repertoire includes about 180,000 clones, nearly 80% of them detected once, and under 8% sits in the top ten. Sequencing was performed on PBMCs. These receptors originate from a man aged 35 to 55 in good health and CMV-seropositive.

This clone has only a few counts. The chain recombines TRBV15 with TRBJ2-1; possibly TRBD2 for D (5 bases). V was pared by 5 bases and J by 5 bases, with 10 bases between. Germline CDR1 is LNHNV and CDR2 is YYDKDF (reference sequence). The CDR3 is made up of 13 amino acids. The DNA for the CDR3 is TGTGCCACCAGCTTAAGGCGGGACAATGAGCAGTTCTTC. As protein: CATSLRRDNEQFF.

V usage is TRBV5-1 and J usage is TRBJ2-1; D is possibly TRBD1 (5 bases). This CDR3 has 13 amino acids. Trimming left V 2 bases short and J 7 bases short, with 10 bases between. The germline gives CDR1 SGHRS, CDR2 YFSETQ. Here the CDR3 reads CASSLEQVNEQFF. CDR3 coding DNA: TGCGCCAGCAGCTTAGAACAGGTGAATGAGCAGTTCTTC.

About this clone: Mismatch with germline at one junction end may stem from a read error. DNA for the CDR3: TGTGCCGGCAGCGTATTGGGTAGGGGCACCTACAATGAGCAGTTCTTC. It codes for CAGSVLGRGTYNEQFF. V is TRBV9 and J is TRBJ2-1; weak D call: TRBD1 (5 bases). The length of the CDR3 is 16 residues. The V gene's germline CDR1 is SGDLS and CDR2 YYNGEE. The whole variable domain, filled in from reference TRBV9 and TRBJ2-1, reads DSGVTQTPKHLITATGQRVTLRCSPRSGDLSVYWYQQSLDQGLQFLIQYYNGEERAKGNILERFSAQQFPDLHSELNLSSLELGDSALYFCAGSVLGRGTYNEQFFGPGTRLTVL.

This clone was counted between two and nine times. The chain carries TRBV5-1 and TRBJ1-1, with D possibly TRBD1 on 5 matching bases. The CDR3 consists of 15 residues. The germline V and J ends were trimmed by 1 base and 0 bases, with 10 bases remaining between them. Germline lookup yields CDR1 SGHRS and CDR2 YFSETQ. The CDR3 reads CASSLFDSLNTEAFF. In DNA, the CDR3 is TGCGCCAGCAGCTTGTTCGACAGCCTGAACACTGAAGCTTTCTTT.

As DNA, the CDR3 is TGTGCCAGCAGCTTAAGGTCTAGCGGTATGGATGAGCAGTTCTTC. Encoded protein: CASSLRSSGMDEQFF. The V gene is TRBV7-3, the J gene TRBJ2-1; 7 nucleotides line up with TRBD2. Germline V gene data show CDR1 as SGHTA and CDR2 as FQGTGA. The CDR3 has 15 amino acids. Unmatched junction bases numbered 8, after V lost 1 base and J lost 8 bases. Based on the CDR3 plus reference TRBV7-3 and TRBJ2-1, the full variable domain is GAGVSQTPSNKVTEKGKYVELRCDPISGHTALYWYRQSLGQGPEFLIYFQGTGAADDSGLPNDRFFAVRPEGSVSTLKIQRTERGDSAVYLCASSLRSSGMDEQFFGPGTRLTVL.

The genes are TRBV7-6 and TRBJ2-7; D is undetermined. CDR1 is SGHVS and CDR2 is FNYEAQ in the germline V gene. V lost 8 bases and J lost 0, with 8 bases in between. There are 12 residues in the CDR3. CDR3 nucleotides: TGTGCCAGCGCCCCCAGCTCCTACGAGCAGTACTTC. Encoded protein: CASAPSSYEQYF. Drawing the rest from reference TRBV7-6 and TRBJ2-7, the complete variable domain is GAGVSQSPRYKVTKRGQDVALRCDPISGHVSLYWYRQALGQGPEFLTYFNYEAQQDKSGLPNDRFSAERPEGSISTLTIQRTEQRDSAMYRCASAPSSYEQYFGPGTRLTVT.

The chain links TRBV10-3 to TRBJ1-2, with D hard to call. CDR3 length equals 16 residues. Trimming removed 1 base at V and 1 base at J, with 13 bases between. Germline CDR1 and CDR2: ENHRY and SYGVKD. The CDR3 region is CAISEWAGIGNYGYTF. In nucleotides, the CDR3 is TGTGCCATCAGTGAGTGGGCGGGTATCGGTAACTATGGCTACACCTTC.

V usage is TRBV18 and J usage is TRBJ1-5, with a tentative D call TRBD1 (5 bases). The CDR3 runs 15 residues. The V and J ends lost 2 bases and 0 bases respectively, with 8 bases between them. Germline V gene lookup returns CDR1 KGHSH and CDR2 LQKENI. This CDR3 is CASSPWGLSNQPQHF. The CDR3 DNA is TGTGCCAGCTCACCATGGGGCCTTAGCAATCAGCCCCAGCATTTT.

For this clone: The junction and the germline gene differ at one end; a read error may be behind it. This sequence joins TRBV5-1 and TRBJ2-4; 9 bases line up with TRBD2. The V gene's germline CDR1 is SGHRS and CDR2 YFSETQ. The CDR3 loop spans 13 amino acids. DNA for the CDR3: TGCGCCAGCAGCGTGGGACTAGCAAACAGTCAGTACTTC. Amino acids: CASSVGLANSQYF.

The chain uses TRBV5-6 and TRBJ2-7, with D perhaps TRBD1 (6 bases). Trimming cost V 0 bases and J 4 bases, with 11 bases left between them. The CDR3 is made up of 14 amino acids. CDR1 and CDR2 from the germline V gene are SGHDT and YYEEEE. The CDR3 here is CASSLAGVQYEQYF. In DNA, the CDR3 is TGTGCCAGCAGCTTGGCAGGGGTTCAGTACGAGCAGTACTTC.

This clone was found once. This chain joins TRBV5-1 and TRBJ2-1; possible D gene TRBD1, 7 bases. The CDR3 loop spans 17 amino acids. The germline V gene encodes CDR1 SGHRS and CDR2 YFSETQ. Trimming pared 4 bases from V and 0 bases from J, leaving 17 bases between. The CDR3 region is CASSPRGTASSYNEQFF. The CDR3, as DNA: TGCGCCAGCAGCCCCCGGGGGACAGCGAGCTCCTACAATGAGCAGTTCTTC.

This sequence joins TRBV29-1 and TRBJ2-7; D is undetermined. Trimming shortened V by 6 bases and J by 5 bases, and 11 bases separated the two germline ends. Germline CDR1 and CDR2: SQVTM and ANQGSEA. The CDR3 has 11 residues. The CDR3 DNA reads TGCAGCGTCGCCGAGGATCACGAGCAGTACTTC. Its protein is CSVAEDHEQYF.

This chain's CDR3 is CASSLIVTVVPTYNEQFF. The CDR3 coding sequence is TGTGCCAGCAGCTTAATAGTAACGGTAGTCCCGACCTACAATGAGCAGTTCTTC. The rearrangement links TRBV13 to TRBJ2-1; D gene ambiguous. Trimming cost V 2 bases and J 2 bases, with 19 bases left between them. The CDR3 sequence is 18 residues long. Germline lookup yields CDR1 PRHDT and CDR2 FYEKMQ (reference sequence).

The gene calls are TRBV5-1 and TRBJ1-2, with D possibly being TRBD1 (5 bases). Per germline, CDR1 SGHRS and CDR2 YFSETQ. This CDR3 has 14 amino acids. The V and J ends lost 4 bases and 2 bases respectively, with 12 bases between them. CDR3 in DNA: TGCGCCAGCAGCCCAAGGGACTTAAACTATGGCTACACCTTC. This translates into CASSPRDLNYGYTF.

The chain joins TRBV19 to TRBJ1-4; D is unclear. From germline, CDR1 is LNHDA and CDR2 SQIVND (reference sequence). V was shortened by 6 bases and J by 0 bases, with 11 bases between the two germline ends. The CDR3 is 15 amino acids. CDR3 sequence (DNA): TGTGCCAGTAGAGTCCGGACTGCAACTAATGAAAAACTGTTTTTT. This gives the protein CASRVRTATNEKLFF.

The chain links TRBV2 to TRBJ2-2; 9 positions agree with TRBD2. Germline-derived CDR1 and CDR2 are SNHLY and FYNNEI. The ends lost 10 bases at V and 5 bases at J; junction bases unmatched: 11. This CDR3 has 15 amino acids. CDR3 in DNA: TGTGCCACTGGGTCGGGGACTAGCTGGACCGGGGAGCTGTTTTTT. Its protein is CATGSGTSWTGELFF.

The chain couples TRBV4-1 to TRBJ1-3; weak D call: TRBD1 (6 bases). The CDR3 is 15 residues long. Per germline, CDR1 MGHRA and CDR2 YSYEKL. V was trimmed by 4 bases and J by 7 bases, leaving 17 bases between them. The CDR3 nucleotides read TGCGCCAGCAGCCCCCACGGGGGGCTGGGCAACACCATATATTTT. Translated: CASSPHGGLGNTIYF.

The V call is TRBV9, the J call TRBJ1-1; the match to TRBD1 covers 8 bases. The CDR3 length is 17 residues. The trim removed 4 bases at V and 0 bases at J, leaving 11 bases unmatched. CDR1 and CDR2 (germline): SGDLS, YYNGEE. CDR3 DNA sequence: TGTGCCAGCAGCCCCCGACAGGGGTCCTCTCTGAACACTGAAGCTTTCTTT. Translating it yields CASSPRQGSSLNTEAFF.